This T cell receptor beta chain is drawn from a study of blood T cell repertoires in COVID-19. Overall study: Acute and convalescent COVID-19 specimens originated in the United States, Italy and Spain. PBMCs, B-cell-depleted T cells, or T cells were the source of the cDNA or gDNA that made up the material.

Per the study methods: How many nucleated cells were present was estimated from reference gene primer amplification. Assay used: immunoSEQ multiplex PCR; TCRdb lists only in-frame clones, some missing. V and J calls and clone size come straight from that table; D and trimming were deduced from the DNA. The sample has 400,000 to 500,000 clones, roughly 88% seen once. V was pared by 1 base and J by 5 bases, with 8 bases of the junction left unmatched. Germline V gene lookup returns CDR1 SGHRS and CDR2 YFSETQ. The CDR3 runs 16 residues. V is TRBV5-1 and J is TRBJ2-5; 10 nucleotides agree with TRBD1. The sample taken for sequencing was peripheral blood. This clonotype originated in a woman aged 30 to 39 with active or convalescent COVID-19. As DNA, the CDR3 is TGCGCCAGCAGCTTGTTGGCGGGACAGGGGAGGGAGACCCAGTACTTC. Protein sequence: CASSLLAGQGRETQYF.